This T cell receptor beta chain was sequenced in a study of regulatory T cells in long-lasting Graves disease. iRepertoire HTBI primers and Arm-PCR of CDR3 regions built TCR beta libraries. In the source study's methods: Identification across samples found some 60 TRBV and 12 to 15 TRBJ segments. Via MiXCR, TCRdb re-called the multiplex PCR reads, giving one row per CDR3 protein. TCRdb's processing, not the study's, gives the V and J calls here. Of about 290,000 distinct CDR3 sequences in the sample, 20% to 25% were seen once. This clonotype was detected many times. Its antigen is unidentified. The time point denotes: persistent/refractory GD, antithyroid drugs over 5 years with positive TRAb. Isolated PBMC RNA provided the starting material for the TCR library. With EDTA tubes as the receptacles, around 10 milliliters of peripheral blood were drawn. Findings and limits, study-wide: Newly diagnosed disease favored TRBV20-1 and TRBJ2-1 over persistent disease. TCR diversity in persistent Graves' patients was below that of newly diagnosed ones.

The V gene lost 6 bases and the J gene lost 5 bases, with 10 bases spanning the gap. The CDR3 is 12 amino acids. The TCR comes from a female donor with Graves disease. The chain joins TRBV12-3 or TRBV12-4 to TRBJ2-5; D is ambiguous. This sample comprised peripheral blood mononuclear cells (PBMCs), obtained when the disease was refractory, from a patient treated with antithyroid drugs. DNA of the CDR3: TGTGCCAGCAGCTTATTATCGGAGACCCAGTACTTC. It is translated as CASSLLSETQYF.